The clone carrying this T cell receptor (beta chain) has more than one count but fewer than ten. No antigen is known for it. The source of the sample is a study of blood T cells in healthy people across ages. PCR was performed a second time for 7 to 11 cycles using a sample-barcoded 5' primer and a J-beta primer mix. Each cDNA molecule, via a template-switch adaptor with 12 random nucleotides, was tagged. A single record per CDR3 protein comes from TCRdb applying MiXCR to the 5' RACE reads. The data contain fewer than 600,000 distinct CDR3 sequences, about 25% of them singletons. Study-wide points: As age increased, TCR beta diversity per million T cells fell in a roughly linear fashion.

This CDR3 comprises 15 residues. CDR1 MNHEY and CDR2 SVGAGI come from the germline V gene. With V trimmed by 6 bases and J by 4 bases, 7 bases remained unmatched. This same sample was also taken into another study, of T cells of mothers and their children.

V and J are TRBV6-5 and TRBJ1-4; 8 nucleotides line up with TRBD1. The receptor was derived from a boy between 2 and 10 years old in good health. Sequenced sample: blood. Here the CDR3 reads CASRGQVSLNEKLFF. The CDR3 DNA is TGTGCCAGCAGGGGACAGGTCTCGCTTAATGAAAAACTGTTTTTT.